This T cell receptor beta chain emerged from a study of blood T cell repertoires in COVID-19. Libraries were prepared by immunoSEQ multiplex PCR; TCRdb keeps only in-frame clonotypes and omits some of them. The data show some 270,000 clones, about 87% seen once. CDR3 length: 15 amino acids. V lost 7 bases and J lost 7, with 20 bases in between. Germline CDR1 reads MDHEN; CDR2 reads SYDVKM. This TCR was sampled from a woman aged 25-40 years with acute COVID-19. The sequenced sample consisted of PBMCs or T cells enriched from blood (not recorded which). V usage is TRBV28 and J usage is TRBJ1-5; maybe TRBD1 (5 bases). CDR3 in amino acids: CASNDSRYSGQPQHF. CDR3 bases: TGTGCCAGCAACGACAGCCGTTATAGCGGGCAGCCCCAGCATTTT.